The source of this T cell receptor beta chain is a study of beta chain features in type 1 diabetes (dated by TCRdb to 2016 to 2018). General notes on the study: Patients and healthy donors did not differ in mean age, gender distribution, total cell number or subset yield. Whereas all 30 or so donors provided naive and central memory subsets, regulatory and stem cell-like memory subsets were isolated from just 8 patients and roughly 8 healthy donors. A total of 90 million to 120 million sorted cells were examined across all samples, and a strong correlation was observed between cell number per subset and RNA yield. The study compared TCRB repertoires of sorted circulating CD4+ T cell subsets between recently diagnosed type 1 diabetes patients and matched healthy donors. General conclusions and limits of the study: Patients with type 1 diabetes made fewer insertions and deleted more nucleotides at VDJ recombination sites, implying thymic rearrangement abnormalities. Because cDNA was sequenced instead of genomic DNA, activated cells with high expression could be over-represented, although the groups did not differ in activation or CD3 levels. In all four CD4+ subsets, TCRB CDR3 length was moderately but significantly shorter in type 1 diabetes patients. Only small numbers of individuals were included in the HLA sub-analyses, which left unresolved whether HLA type had any influence on TCRB rearrangement. Naive, central memory and regulatory TCRB repertoires appeared to be more alike among patients than among healthy donors. Shorter templates might be favored by PCR, yet because patient and control samples were amplified and corrected together, any such skew would affect both groups equally.

The table lists this clone with a count of one. The antigen it binds to is not known. Nothing much larger sits one base from this clone, and base qualities are not available. The entire amount of isolated RNA was reverse transcribed using the High Capacity cDNA Reverse Transcription Kit, so the sequenced TCRB transcripts were expressed ones. Deep immunoSEQ sequencing was performed on naive, central memory and regulatory T cell samples, with an average of approximately 3.9 million total reads per sample. Sorted cells were lysed in RLT buffer and RNA was extracted with DNase-treated RNeasy Micro or Mini kits, depending on cell number. Each cell subset was processed on its own to prevent cross-contamination, while patient and healthy donor samples were processed together. The immunoSEQ multiplex PCR was used to amplify TCRB sequences from cDNA, generating 87-bp fragments that spanned the CDR3 region. Amplicons were sequenced on the Illumina HiSeq platform. Per the original workflow: Synthetic template baselines were used to correct PCR bias computationally, reads within Hamming distance 2 were collapsed together, and singletons that could not be merged were discarded. By aligning reads against IMGT, V, D and J genes, CDR3 length, and insertions or deletions at six rearrangement sites were assigned. Clonotype counts were normalized to sorted cell number within each subset before computing true diversity and Gini coefficients with the tcR R package. The overlap coefficient, calculated on TCRB nucleotide sequences, was used to measure repertoire sharing. Out-of-frame TCRB sequences from naive cells were analyzed to stand in for the pre-selection repertoire. Sourced from immuneACCESS, this table was stored by TCRdb with only in-frame sequences that have V and J called. A share of the clones is absent; for the studies checked, an unresolved V gene accounts for under half, and the remainder has no known explanation. V and J calls plus clone size are reproduced from that table; the DNA served to infer D and trimming. The sample has about 700,000 clones on record, 13% of them singletons. The top ten constitute 0.02% to 0.025% of the sample.

V ends up 8 bases short and J 1 base short, with an unmatched junction base count of 19. CDR1 MNHEY and CDR2 SMNVEV were looked up in the germline V gene (reference sequence). CDR3 length: 18 amino acids, cysteine to phenylalanine. Only CDR3 DNA remains: 54 bases, in frame from the first base. Each donor gave one peripheral blood draw, about 110 mL on average, collected into heparinised tubes. Naive, central memory, regulatory and stem cell-like memory CD4+ T cells were sorted on a BD FACSAria II using a panel including CD45RO, CCR7, CD25, CD127, CD95 and CD27. Purity was above 95% for every sorted population. PBMCs were isolated right away by Lymphoprep density gradient centrifugation and were stained directly, without culture. So that batch effects would be minimized, each experiment stained and sorted samples in pairs, pairing one healthy donor with one patient.

This receptor was taken from a man aged 18-30 years with type 1 diabetes. Sequencing was done on a sample of naive CD4+ T cells from blood. The label giving this sample's cell subset or site can be read as: true naive CD4+ T cells. In this chain, TRBV27 is recombined with TRBJ1-1; 7 central nucleotides agree with TRBD1. The CDR3: CASRNTPSEGAPNTEAFF. The base sequence is TGTGCCAGCCGGAACACCCCCTCTGAGGGGGCACCGAACACTGAAGCTTTCTTT.